The sequence of this TCR beta chain was determined in a study of CD8 T cells in Susac syndrome. The study used treatment-naive patients who had stable or active relapsing-remitting disease as multiple sclerosis controls. Random hexamers primed reverse transcription of about 0.45 to 1 ug RNA. Amplification of TCR beta CDR3 by immunoSEQ multiplex PCR spanned 54 Vbeta and 13 Jbeta. TCRdb independently ran MiXCR on the immunoSEQ multiplex PCR reads; one entry per CDR3 protein. The sample includes 250,000 to 300,000 distinct CDR3 sequences, around 83% seen only once; the top ten take approximately 0.11%. What was sequenced was CD8+ T cells from PBMCs. The source of this sequence is a human donor with multiple sclerosis.

The CDR3 region is CASSLQGRYEQYF. The CDR3 nucleotides read TGTGCCAGCAGCTTACAGGGGCGCTACGAGCAGTACTTC. The chain recombines TRBV13 with TRBJ2-7; D is possibly TRBD1 (6 bases). CDR1 PRHDT and CDR2 FYEKMQ come from the germline V gene (reference sequence). Trimming cost V 2 bases and J 3 bases, with 8 bases left between them. This CDR3 is built from 13 residues.